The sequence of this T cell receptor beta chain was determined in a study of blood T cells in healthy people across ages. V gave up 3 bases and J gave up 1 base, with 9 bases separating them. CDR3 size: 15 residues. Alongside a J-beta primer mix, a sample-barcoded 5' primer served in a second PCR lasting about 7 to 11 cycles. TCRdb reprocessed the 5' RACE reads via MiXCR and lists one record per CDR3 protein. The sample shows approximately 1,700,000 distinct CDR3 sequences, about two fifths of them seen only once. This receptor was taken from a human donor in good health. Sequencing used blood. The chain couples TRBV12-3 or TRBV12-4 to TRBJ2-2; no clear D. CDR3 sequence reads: CASSFSGLNTGELFF. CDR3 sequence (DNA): TGTGCCAGCAGTTTTAGTGGGCTGAACACCGGGGAGCTGTTTTTT.